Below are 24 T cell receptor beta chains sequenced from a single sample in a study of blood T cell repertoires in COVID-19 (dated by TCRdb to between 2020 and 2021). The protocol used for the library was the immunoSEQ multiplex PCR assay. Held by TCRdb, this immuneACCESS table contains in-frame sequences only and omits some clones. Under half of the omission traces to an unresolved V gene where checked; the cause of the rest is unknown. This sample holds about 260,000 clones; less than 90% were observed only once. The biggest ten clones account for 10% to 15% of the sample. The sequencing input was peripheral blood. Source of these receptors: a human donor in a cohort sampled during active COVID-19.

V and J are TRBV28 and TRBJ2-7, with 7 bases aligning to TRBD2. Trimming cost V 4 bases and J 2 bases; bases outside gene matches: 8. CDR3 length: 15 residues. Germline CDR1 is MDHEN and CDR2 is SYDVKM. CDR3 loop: CASSSPGTTPYEQYF. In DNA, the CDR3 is TGTGCCAGCAGTTCCCCCGGGACTACTCCCTACGAGCAGTACTTC.

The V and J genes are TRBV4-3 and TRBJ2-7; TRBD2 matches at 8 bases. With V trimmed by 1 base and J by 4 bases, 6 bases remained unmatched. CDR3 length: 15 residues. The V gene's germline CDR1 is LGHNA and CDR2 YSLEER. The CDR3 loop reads CASSQVPGGGYEQYF. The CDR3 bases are TGCGCCAGCAGCCAAGTGCCGGGAGGGGGGTACGAGCAGTACTTC.

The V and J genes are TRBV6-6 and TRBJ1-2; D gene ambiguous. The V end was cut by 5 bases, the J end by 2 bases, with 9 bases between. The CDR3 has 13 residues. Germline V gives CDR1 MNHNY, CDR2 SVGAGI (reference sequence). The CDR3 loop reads CASSDPQNYGYTF. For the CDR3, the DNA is TGTGCCAGCAGTGACCCACAGAACTATGGCTACACCTTC.

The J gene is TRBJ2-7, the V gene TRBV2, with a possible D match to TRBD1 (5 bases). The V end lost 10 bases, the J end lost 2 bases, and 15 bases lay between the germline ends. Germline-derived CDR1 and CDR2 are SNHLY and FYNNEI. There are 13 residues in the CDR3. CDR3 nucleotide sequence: TGTGCCACCAGGACACCCGGAACCTACGAGCAGTACTTC. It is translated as CATRTPGTYEQYF.

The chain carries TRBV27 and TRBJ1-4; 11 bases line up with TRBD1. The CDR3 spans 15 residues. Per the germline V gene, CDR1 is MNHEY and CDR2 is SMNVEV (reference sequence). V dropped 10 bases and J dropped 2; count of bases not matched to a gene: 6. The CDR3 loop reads CATRTGGPTNEKLFF. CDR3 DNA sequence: TGTGCCACCCGGACAGGGGGCCCGACTAATGAAAAACTGTTTTTT.

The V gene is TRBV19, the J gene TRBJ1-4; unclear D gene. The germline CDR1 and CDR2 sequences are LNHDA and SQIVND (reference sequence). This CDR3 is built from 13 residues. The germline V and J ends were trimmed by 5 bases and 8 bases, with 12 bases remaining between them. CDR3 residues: CASSLGGLEKLFF. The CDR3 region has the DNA TGTGCCAGTAGTCTAGGCGGACTGGAAAAACTGTTTTTT.

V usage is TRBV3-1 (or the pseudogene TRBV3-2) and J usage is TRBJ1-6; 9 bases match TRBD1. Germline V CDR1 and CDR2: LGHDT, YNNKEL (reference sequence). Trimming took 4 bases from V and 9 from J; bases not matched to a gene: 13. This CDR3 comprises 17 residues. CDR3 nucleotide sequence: TGTGCCAGCAGCCTTCTAAATGTCGGGACAGGGTCTTCACCCCTCCACTTT. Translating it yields CASSLLNVGTGSSPLHF.

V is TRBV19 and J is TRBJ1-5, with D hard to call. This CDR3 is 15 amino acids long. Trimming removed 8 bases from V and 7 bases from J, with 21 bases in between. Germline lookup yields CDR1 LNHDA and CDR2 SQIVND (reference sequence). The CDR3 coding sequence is TGTGCCAGTCAAGGGCTGAGAGGGTTCCGACAGCCCCAGCATTTT. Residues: CASQGLRGFRQPQHF. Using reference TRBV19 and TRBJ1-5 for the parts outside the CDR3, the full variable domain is DGGITQSPKYLFRKEGQNVTLSCEQNLNHDAMYWYRQDPGQGLRLIYYSQIVNDFQKGDIAEGYSVSREKKESFPLTVTSAQKNPTAFYLCASQGLRGFRQPQHFGDGTRLSIL.

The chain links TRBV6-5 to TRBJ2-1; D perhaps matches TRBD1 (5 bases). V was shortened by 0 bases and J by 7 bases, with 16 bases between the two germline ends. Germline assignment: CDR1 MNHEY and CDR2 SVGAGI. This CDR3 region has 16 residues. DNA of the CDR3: TGTGCCAGCAGTTACTCGTTATTGGACATGGGTAATGAGCAGTTCTTC. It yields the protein CASSYSLLDMGNEQFF.

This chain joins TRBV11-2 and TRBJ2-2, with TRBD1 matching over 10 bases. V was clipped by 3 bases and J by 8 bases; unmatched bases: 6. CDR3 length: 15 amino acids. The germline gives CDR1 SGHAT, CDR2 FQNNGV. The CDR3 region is CASSFETGGYGELFF. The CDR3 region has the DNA TGTGCCAGCAGCTTCGAGACAGGGGGCTATGGGGAGCTGTTTTTT.

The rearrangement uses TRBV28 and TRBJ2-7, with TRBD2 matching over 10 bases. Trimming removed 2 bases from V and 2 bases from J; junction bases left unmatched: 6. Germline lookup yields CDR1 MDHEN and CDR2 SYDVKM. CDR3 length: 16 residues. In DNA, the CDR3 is TGTGCCAGCAGTTTAGGCTCCCTAGCGGGAGCCTACGAGCAGTACTTC. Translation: CASSLGSLAGAYEQYF. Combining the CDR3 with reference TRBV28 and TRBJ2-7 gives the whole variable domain DVKVTQSSRYLVKRTGEKVFLECVQDMDHENMFWYRQDPGLGLRLIYFSYDVKMKEKGDIPEGYSVSREKKERFSLILESASTNQTSMYLCASSLGSLAGAYEQYFGPGTRLTVT.

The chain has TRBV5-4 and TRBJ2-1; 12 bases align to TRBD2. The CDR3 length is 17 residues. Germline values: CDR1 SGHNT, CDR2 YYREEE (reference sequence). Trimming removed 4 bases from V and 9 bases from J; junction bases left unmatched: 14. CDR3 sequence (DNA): TGTGCCAGCAGCCCCCTTACTAGCGGGAGGTCGCATAGTGAGCAGTTCTTC. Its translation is CASSPLTSGRSHSEQFF.

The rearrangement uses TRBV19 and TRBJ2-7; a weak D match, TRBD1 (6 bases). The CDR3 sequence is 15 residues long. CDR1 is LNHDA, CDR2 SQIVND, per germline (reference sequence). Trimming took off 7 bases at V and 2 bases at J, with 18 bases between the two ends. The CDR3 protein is CASTKSRDTTYEQYF. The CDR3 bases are TGTGCCAGTACCAAATCCCGGGACACCACCTACGAGCAGTACTTC. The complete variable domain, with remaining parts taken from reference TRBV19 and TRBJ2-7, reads DGGITQSPKYLFRKEGQNVTLSCEQNLNHDAMYWYRQDPGQGLRLIYYSQIVNDFQKGDIAEGYSVSREKKESFPLTVTSAQKNPTAFYLCASTKSRDTTYEQYFGPGTRLTVT.

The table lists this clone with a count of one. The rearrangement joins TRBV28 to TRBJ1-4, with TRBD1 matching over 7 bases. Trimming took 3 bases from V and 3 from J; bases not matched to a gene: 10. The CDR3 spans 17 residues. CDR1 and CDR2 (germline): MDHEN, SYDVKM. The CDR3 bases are TGTGCCAGCAGTTTCTGGGGACAGCTTGGGGCTAATGAAAAACTGTTTTTT. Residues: CASSFWGQLGANEKLFF. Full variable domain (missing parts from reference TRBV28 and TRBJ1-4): DVKVTQSSRYLVKRTGEKVFLECVQDMDHENMFWYRQDPGLGLRLIYFSYDVKMKEKGDIPEGYSVSREKKERFSLILESASTNQTSMYLCASSFWGQLGANEKLFFGSGTQLSVL.

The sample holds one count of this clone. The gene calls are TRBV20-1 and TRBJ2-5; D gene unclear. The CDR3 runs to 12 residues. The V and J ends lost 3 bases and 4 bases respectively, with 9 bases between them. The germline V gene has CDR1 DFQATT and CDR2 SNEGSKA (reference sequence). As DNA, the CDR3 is TGCAGTGCTAGTGTGGTCGGAGAGACCCAGTACTTC. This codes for CSASVVGETQYF.

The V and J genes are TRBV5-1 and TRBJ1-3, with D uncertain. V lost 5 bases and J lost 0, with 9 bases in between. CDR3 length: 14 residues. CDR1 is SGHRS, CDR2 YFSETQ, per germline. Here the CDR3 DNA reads TGCGCCAGCAGGAACAGTCCCTCTGGAAACACCATATATTTT. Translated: CASRNSPSGNTIYF.

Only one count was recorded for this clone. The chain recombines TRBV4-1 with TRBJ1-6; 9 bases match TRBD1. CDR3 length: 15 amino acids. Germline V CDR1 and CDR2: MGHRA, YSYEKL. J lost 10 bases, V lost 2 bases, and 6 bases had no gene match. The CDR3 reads CASSQSQGAGSPLHF. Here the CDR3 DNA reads TGCGCCAGCAGCCAATCACAGGGGGCGGGGTCACCCCTCCACTTT.

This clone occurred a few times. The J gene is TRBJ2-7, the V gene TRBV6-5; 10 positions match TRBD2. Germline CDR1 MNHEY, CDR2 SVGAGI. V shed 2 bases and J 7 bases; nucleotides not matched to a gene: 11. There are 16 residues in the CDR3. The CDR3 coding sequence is TGTGCCAGCAGTTACACCTTTAGCGGGAGGTCCGAAGAGCAGTACTTC. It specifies CASSYTFSGRSEEQYF.

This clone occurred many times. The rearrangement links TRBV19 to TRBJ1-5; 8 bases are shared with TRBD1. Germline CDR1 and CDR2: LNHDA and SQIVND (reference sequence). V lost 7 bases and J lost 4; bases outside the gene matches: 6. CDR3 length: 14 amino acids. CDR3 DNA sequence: TGTGCCAGTAAAACGACAGGGGTAAATCAGCCCCAGCATTTT. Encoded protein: CASKTTGVNQPQHF.

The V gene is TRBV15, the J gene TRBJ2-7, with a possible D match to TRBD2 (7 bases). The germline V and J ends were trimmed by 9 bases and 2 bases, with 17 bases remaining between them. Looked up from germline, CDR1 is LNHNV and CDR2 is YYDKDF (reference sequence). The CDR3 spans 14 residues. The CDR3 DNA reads TGTGCCACTGCCGCGGGGGCGAGCCCCTACGAGCAGTACTTC. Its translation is CATAAGASPYEQYF.

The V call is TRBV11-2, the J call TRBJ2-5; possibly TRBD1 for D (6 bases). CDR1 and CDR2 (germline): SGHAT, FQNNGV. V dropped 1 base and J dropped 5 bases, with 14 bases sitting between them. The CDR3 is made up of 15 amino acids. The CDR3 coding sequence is TGTGCCAGCAGCTTAGTCCCCCTAGGGGGTGAGACCCAGTACTTC. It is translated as CASSLVPLGGETQYF.

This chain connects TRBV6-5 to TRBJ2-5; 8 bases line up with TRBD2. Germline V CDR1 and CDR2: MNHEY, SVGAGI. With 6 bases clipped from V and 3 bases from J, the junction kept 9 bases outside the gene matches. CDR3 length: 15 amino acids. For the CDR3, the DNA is TGTGCCAGCAGATCGGGAGTAGCGGGGAAAGAGACCCAGTACTTC. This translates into CASRSGVAGKETQYF.

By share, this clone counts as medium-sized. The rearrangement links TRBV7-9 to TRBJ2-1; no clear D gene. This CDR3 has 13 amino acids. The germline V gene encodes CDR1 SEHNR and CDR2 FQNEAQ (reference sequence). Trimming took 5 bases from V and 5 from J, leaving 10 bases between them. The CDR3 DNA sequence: TGTGCCAGCAGCCTCTATCTGAACAATGAGCAGTTCTTC. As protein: CASSLYLNNEQFF.

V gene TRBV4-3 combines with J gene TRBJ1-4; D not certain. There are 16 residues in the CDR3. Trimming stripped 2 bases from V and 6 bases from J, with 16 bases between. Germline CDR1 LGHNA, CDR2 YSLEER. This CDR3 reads CASSQSRLIGDEKLFF. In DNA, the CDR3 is TGCGCCAGCAGCCAATCCCGGCTCATCGGGGATGAAAAACTGTTTTTT.